A selection of T cell receptor beta chains follows, all from one sample in a study of Tregs in tolerant kidney transplant recipients. The repertoire was sequenced with immunoSEQ multiplex PCR; TCRdb's copy has only in-frame clones and lacks some. Of under 50,000 clones listed, under 95% are singletons. The sample taken for sequencing was Tregs from blood. The receptors stem from a human donor in good health. The CDR3 runs from the conserved cysteine through the conserved F or W. D genes are given only for firm matches. Clone size is given for some rows only: seen once, a few or many times, or a class if the clone is expanded.

abundance,j_gene,v_gene,d_gene,CDR3nt,CDR3aa
.,TRBJ2-3,TRBV5-6,TRBD2,TGTGCCAGCTCGGGACTAGCGGGAGCGTCAGATACGCAGTATTTT,CASSGLAGASDTQYF
.,TRBJ2-5,TRBV29-1,.,TGCAGCGGCGAGCGGAACCAAGAGACCCAGTACTTC,CSGERNQETQYF
once,TRBJ1-4,TRBV7-9,.,TGTGCCAGCAGCTTAATGGGGGTCAGTAATGAAAAACTGTTTTTT,CASSLMGVSNEKLFF
.,TRBJ2-7,TRBV10-3,.,TGTGCCATCAGTAGACAGGCCCGCCACGAGCAGTACTTC,CAISRQARHEQYF
.,TRBJ2-3,TRBV6-1,TRBD2,TGTGCCAGCAGTGAAAGGGGGCGACTAGCGGGGAATACGCAGTATTTT,CASSERGRLAGNTQYF
.,TRBJ1-5,TRBV19,.,TGTGCCAGTAGTATTTATGGAATCGGAAATCAGCCCCAGCATTTT,CASSIYGIGNQPQHF
.,TRBJ2-6,TRBV6-5,.,TGTGCCAGCAGTTACTCCGGAGGGTCTGGGGCCAACGTCCTGACTTTC,CASSYSGGSGANVLTF
once,TRBJ2-5,TRBV6-5,TRBD1,TGTGCCACCACATCGACAGGGCGAAAAGAGACCCAGTACTTC,CATTSTGRKETQYF
.,TRBJ1-2,TRBV5-1,.,TGCGCCAGCAGCTTCGGCGGGGATGCTAACTATGGCTACACCTTC,CASSFGGDANYGYTF
.,TRBJ1-1,TRBV27,.,TGTGCCAGCAGCCTGACAAGGTTGAACACTGAAGCTTTCTTT,CASSLTRLNTEAFF
.,TRBJ2-7,TRBV5-8,TRBD1,TGTGCCAGCAGCCGGACAGGGAGTCCTACCTACGAGCAGTACTTC,CASSRTGSPTYEQYF
once,TRBJ1-2,TRBV5-1,.,TGCGCCAGCAGCTTGGACAGGCCCCCTAACTATGGCTACACCTTC,CASSLDRPPNYGYTF
.,TRBJ1-4,TRBV18,TRBD1,TGTGCCAGCTCACCATATGGTGGACAGGGCGATGAAAAACTGTTTTTT,CASSPYGGQGDEKLFF
few,TRBJ2-1,TRBV5-1,.,TGCGCCAGCAGCCCGGAGACTAGCTCCTACAATGAGCAGTTCTTC,CASSPETSSYNEQFF
.,TRBJ2-7,TRBV5-1,.,TGCGCCAGCAGCTTGAGAGGGCGGACCGAGACCTACGAGCAGTACTTC,CASSLRGRTETYEQYF
.,TRBJ2-7,TRBV30,.,TGTGCCTGGAGTGTTCTCTACGAGCAGCACTTC,CAWSVLYEQHF
.,TRBJ2-2,TRBV7-2,.,TGTGCCAGCAGCTTAGCGCCCTCTGCAACCGGGGAGCTGTTTTTT,CASSLAPSATGELFF
few,TRBJ2-1,TRBV5-5,TRBD2,TGTGCCAGCAGCTTGGTCGGGACTAGCGGGAGGAAGTATGAGCAGTTCTTC,CASSLVGTSGRKYEQFF
.,TRBJ2-3,TRBV5-1,TRBD2,TGCGCCAGCAGCTTGAGTCTAGCGGAGGTCGCAGATACGCAGTATTTT,CASSLSLAEVADTQYF
.,TRBJ1-2,TRBV5-1,TRBD1,TGCGCCAGCAGCTTGGGCAGGGGGATTGAGAATGGCTACACCTTC,CASSLGRGIENGYTF